This T cell receptor beta chain stems from a study of Graves' ophthalmopathy and Graves' hyperthyroidism. Study as a whole: Specimen type is peripheral blood, obtained at initial diagnosis before any treatment.

Amplification targeted the TCR beta CDR3 regions, with RNA transcripts as the source material. First-round RT-PCR used HTBI primers; second-round multiplex PCR followed. TCRdb re-derived calls from the multiplex PCR reads in MiXCR, one entry per CDR3 protein. This table holds more than 300,000 distinct CDR3 sequences, 15% to 20% found once. Other autoimmune disease, uncontrolled infection, pregnancy and lactation led to exclusion. The diagnosis combined clinical symptoms, thyroxine, TRAb, thyroid ultrasound and orbital computed tomography scans. This clonotype has at least ten counts. The antigen is not known. Findings of the study overall: Progression of ophthalmopathy was predicted by the model with more than 70% sensitivity and roughly 78% specificity.

Input material: peripheral blood. The receptor comes from an adult woman with stable Graves' hyperthyroidism.

CDR3 bases: TGTGCCAGCCTCGGGCCTAGTACGGAGACCCAGTACTTC. Amino acids: CASLGPSTETQYF. The J gene is TRBJ2-5, the V gene TRBV6-1; D is uncertain. The germline V gene encodes CDR1 MNHNS and CDR2 SASEGT. Trimming shortened V by 8 bases and J by 5 bases, and 15 bases separated the two germline ends. The CDR3 sequence is 13 residues long.